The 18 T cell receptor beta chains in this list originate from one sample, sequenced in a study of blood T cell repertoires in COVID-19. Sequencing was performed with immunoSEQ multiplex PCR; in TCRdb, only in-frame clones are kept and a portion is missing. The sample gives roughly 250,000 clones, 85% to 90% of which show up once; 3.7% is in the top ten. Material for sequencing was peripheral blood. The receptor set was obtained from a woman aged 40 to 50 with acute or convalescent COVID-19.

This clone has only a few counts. The CDR3 nucleotides are TGCGCCAGCAGCTTGGCGTTAGGGGACGAGCAGTACGTC. It specifies CASSLALGDEQYV. The gene calls are TRBV5-1 and TRBJ2-7, with D maybe TRBD1 (5 bases). Trimming removed 0 bases at V and 5 bases at J, with 9 bases between. This CDR3 has 13 residues. Looked up from germline, CDR1 is SGHRS and CDR2 is YFSETQ.

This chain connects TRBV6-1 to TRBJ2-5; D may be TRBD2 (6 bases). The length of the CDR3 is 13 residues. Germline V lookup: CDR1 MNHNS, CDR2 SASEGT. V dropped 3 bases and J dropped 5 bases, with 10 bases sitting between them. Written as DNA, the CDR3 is TGTGCCAGCAGTGACGGGGGAGTTGAGACCCAGTACTTC. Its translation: CASSDGGVETQYF.

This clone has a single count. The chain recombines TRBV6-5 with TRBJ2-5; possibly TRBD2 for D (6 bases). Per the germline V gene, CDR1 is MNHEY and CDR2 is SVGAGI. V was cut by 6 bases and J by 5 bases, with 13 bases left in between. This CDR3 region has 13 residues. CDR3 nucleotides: TGTGCCAGCAGGACCGGGACTTCGGAGACCCAGTACTTC. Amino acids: CASRTGTSETQYF.

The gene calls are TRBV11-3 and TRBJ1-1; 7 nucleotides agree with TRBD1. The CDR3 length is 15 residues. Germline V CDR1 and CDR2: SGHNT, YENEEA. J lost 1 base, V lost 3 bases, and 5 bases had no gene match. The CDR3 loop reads CASSLGTDANTEAFF. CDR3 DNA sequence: TGTGCCAGCAGCTTGGGGACAGATGCGAACACTGAAGCTTTCTTT. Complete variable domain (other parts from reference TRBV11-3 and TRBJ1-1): EAGVVQSPRYKIIEKKQPVAFWCNPISGHNTLYWYLQNLGQGPELLIRYENEEAVDDSQLPKDRFSAERLKGVDSTLKIQPAELGDSAVYLCASSLGTDANTEAFFGQGTRLTVV.

CDR3 in amino acids: CASSVGEGTGELFF. The CDR3 DNA reads TGTGCCAGCAGCGTAGGGGAGGGGACCGGGGAGCTGTTTTTT. The gene calls are TRBV9 and TRBJ2-2; TRBD2 aligns across 7 bases. With 0 bases clipped from V and 5 bases from J, the junction kept 1 base outside the gene matches. The CDR3 loop spans 14 amino acids. CDR1 SGDLS and CDR2 YYNGEE come from the germline V gene.

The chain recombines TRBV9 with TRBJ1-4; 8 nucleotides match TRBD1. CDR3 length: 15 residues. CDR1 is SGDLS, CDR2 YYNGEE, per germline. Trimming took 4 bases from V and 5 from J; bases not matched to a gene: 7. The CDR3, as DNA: TGTGCCAGCAGCTCCAAGGACAGGGACAATGAAAAACTGTTTTTT. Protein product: CASSSKDRDNEKLFF.

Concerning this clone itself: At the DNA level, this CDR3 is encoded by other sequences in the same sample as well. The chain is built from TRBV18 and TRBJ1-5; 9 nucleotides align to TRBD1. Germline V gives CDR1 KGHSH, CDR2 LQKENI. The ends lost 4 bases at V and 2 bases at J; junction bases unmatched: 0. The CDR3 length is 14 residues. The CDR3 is CASSRTGGNQPQHF. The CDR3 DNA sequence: TGTGCCAGCTCACGGACAGGGGGCAATCAGCCCCAGCATTTT. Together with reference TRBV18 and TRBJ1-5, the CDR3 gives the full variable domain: NAGVMQNPRHLVRRRGQEARLRCSPMKGHSHVYWYRQLPEEGLKFMVYLQKENIIDESGMPKERFSAEFPKEGPSILRIQQVVRGDSAAYFCASSRTGGNQPQHFGDGTRLSIL.

The CDR3 DNA reads as TGTGCCAGCAGCTTGGCCACCGACAGGGTCCGTCAGCCCCAGCATTTT. This sequence encodes CASSLATDRVRQPQHF. The chain has TRBV5-8 and TRBJ1-5, with 7 bases aligning to TRBD1. The germline CDR1 and CDR2 sequences are SGHTS and YDEGEE. The CDR3 spans 16 residues. V trimming: 0 bases; J trimming: 6 bases; junction bases outside the gene matches: 9.

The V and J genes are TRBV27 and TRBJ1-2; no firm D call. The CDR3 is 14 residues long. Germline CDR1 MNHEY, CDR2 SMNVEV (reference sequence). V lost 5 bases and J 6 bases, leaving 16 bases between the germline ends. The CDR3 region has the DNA TGTGCCAGCAGTCCCGGTTTAGGGAGAGATGGCTACACCTTC. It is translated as CASSPGLGRDGYTF.

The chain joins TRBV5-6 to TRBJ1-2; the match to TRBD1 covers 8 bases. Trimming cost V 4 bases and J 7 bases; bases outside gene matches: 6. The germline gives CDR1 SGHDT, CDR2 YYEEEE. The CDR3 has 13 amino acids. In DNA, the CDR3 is TGTGCCAGCAGCGCGCAGGGGGCTTTTGGCTACACCTTC. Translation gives CASSAQGAFGYTF.

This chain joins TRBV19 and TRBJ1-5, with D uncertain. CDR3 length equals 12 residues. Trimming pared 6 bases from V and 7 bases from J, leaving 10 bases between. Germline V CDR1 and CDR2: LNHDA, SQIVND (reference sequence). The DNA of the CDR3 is TGTGCCAGTAGGGGTGGGCCCCAGCCCCAGCATTTT. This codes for CASRGGPQPQHF.

For the CDR3, the DNA is TGCGCCAGCAGAAGCGGGCCTCTCTACAATGAGCAGTTCTTC. It yields the protein CASRSGPLYNEQFF. The chain has TRBV10-2 and TRBJ2-1; weak D call: TRBD2 (6 bases). The germline V and J ends were trimmed by 6 bases and 3 bases, with 12 bases remaining between them. The CDR3 loop spans 14 amino acids. From germline, CDR1 is WSHSY and CDR2 SAAADI.

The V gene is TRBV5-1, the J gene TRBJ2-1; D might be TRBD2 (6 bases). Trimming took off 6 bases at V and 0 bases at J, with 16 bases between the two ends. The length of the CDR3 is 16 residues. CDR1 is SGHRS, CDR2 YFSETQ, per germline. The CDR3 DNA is TGCGCCAGCATCGTGGGTGGGGGGAGCTCCTACAATGAGCAGTTCTTC. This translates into CASIVGGGSSYNEQFF.

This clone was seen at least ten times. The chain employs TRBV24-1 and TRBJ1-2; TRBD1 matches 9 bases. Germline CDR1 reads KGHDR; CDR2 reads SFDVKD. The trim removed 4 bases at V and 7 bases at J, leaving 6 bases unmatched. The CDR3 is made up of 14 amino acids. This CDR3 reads CATSDLDRGFGYTF. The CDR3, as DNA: TGTGCCACCAGTGACCTCGACAGGGGGTTTGGCTACACCTTC.

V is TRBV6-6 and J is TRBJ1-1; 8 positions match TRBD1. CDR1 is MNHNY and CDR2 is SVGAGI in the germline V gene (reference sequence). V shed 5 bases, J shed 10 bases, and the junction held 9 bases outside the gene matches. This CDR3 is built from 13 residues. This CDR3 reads CASSPQGAWGAFF. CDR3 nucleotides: TGTGCCAGCAGTCCTCAGGGGGCCTGGGGAGCTTTCTTT.

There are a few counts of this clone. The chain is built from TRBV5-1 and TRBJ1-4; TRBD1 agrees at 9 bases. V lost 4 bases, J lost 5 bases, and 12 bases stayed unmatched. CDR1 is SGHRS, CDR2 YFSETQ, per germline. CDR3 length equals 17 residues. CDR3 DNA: TGCGCCAGCAGCCTTGGACAGGGGACTCTTTCGAATGAAAAACTGTTTTTT. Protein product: CASSLGQGTLSNEKLFF.

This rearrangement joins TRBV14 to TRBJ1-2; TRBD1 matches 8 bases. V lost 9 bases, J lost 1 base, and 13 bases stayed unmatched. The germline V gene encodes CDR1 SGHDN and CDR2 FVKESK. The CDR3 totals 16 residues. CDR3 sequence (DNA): TGTGCCAGTAAGCCATATACAGGGGGAAATAACTATGGCTACACCTTC. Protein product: CASKPYTGGNNYGYTF. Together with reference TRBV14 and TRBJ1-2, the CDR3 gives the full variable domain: EAGVTQFPSHSVIEKGQTVTLRCDPISGHDNLYWYRRVMGKEIKFLLHFVKESKQDESGMPNNRFLAERTGGTYSTLKVQPAELEDSGVYFCASKPYTGGNNYGYTFGSGTRLTVV.

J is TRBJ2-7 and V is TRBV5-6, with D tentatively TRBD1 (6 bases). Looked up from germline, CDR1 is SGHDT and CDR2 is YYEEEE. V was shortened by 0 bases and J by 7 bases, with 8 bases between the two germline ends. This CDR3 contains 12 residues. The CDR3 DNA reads TGTGCCAGCAGCTTGGGGGGGCCTGAGCAGTACGTC. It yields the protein CASSLGGPEQYV.